This TCR beta chain comes out of a study of OX40 agonist ivuxolimab in advanced cancers. The V gene's germline CDR1 is MNHEY and CDR2 SMNVEV (reference sequence). CDR3 length: 14 amino acids. Trimming pared 2 bases from V and 6 bases from J, leaving 13 bases between. Only in-frame clones appear in the TCRdb table, and some are missing; sequencing was by immunoSEQ multiplex PCR. Of under 95,000 clones in the sample, about 89% are singletons; the top ten hold roughly 9.4%. V and J are TRBV27 and TRBJ1-1; D remains unclear. Sample: CD4+ or CD8+ T cells sorted from blood, taken in a trial of the OX40 agonist ivuxolimab. The sequence came from an adult with an advanced solid tumor such as melanoma, head and neck, liver or kidney cancer. CDR3 DNA sequence: TGTGCCAGCAGTTTAATGCTGGGTACCCCTGAAGCTTTCTTT. Encoded protein: CASSLMLGTPEAFF.